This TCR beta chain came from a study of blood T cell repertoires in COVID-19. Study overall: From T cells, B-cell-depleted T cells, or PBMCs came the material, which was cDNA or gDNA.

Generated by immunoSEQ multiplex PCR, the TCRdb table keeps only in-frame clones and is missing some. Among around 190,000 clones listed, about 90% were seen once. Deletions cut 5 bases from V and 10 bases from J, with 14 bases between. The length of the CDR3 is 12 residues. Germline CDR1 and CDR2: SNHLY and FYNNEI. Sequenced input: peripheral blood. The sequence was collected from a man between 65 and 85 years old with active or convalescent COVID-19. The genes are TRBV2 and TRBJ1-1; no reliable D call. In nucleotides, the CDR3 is TGTGCCAGCAGTTCCCTAACCCTCGGAGCTTTCTTT. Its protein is CASSSLTLGAFF.